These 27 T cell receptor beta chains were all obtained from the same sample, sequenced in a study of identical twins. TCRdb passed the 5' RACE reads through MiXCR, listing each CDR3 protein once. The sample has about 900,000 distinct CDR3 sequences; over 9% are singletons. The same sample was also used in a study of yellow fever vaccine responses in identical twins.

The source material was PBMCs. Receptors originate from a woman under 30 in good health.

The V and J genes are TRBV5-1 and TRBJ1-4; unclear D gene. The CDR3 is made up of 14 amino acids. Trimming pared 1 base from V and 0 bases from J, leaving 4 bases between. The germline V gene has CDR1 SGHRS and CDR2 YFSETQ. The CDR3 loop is CASSLTTTNEKLFF. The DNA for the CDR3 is TGCGCCAGCAGCTTGACTACAACTAATGAAAAACTGTTTTTT. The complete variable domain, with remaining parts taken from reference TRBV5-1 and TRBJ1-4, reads KAGVTQTPRYLIKTRGQQVTLSCSPISGHRSVSWYQQTPGQGLQFLFEYFSETQRNKGNFPGRFSGRQFSNSRSEMNVSTLELGDSALYLCASSLTTTNEKLFFGSGTQLSVL.

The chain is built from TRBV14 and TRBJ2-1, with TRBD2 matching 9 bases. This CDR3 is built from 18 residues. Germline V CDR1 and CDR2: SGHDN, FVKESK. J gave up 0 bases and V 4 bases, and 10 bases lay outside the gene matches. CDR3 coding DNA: TGTGCCAGCAGCCCACATCTTCTAGCGGGGAGCTCCTACAATGAGCAGTTCTTC. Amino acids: CASSPHLLAGSSYNEQFF.

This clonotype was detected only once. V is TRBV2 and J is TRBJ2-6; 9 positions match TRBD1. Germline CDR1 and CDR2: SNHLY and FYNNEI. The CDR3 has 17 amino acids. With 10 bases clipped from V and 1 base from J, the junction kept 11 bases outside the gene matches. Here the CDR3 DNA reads TGTGCCAACCAAGCACGGGACAGGGATTCTGGGGCCAACGTCCTGACTTTC. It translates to CANQARDRDSGANVLTF.

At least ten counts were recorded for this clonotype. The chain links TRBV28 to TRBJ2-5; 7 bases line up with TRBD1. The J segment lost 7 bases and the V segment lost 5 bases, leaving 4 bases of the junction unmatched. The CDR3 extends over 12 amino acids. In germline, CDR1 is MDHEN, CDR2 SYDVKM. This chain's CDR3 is CASSNRGSTQYF. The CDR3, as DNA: TGTGCCAGCAGTAACAGGGGTTCGACCCAGTACTTC. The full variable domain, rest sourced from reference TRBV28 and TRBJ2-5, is DVKVTQSSRYLVKRTGEKVFLECVQDMDHENMFWYRQDPGLGLRLIYFSYDVKMKEKGDIPEGYSVSREKKERFSLILESASTNQTSMYLCASSNRGSTQYFGPGTRLLVL.

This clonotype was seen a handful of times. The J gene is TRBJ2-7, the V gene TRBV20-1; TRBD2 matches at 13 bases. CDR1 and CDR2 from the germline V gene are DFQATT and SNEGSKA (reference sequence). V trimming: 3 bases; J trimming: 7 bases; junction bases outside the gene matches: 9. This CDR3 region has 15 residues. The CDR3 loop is CSASTGLAGDQEQYF. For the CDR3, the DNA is TGCAGTGCTAGTACCGGACTAGCGGGAGATCAAGAGCAGTACTTC.

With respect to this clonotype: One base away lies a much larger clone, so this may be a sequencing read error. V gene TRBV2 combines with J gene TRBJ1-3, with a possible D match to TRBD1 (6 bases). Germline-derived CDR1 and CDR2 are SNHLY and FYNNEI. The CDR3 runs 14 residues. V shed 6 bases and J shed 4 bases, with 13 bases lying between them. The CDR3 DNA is TGTGCCAGCAGCCCCAGGACAGAGGGAAACACCATATATTTT. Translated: CASSPRTEGNTIYF.

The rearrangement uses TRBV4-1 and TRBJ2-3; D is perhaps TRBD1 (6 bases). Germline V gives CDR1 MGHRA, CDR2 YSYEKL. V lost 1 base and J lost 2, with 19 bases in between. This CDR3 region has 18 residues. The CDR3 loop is CASSQVGQARGFTDTQYF. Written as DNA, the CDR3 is TGCGCCAGCAGCCAAGTGGGACAAGCGAGGGGGTTCACAGATACGCAGTATTTT.

Here the CDR3 reads CSAKDMRESYEQYF. In nucleotides, the CDR3 is TGCAGTGCAAAAGACATGAGGGAGAGCTACGAGCAGTACTTC. V gene TRBV20-1 combines with J gene TRBJ2-7; possibly TRBD2 for D (5 bases). V was trimmed by 6 bases and J by 3 bases, leaving 18 bases between them. The CDR3 runs 14 residues. Germline assignment: CDR1 DFQATT and CDR2 SNEGSKA (reference sequence).

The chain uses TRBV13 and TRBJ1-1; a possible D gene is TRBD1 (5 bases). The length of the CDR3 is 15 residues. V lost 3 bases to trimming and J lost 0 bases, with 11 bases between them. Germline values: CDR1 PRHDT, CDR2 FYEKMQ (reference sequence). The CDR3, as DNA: TGTGCCAGCAGCTTTTGGGCAGGGCTGAACACTGAAGCTTTCTTT. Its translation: CASSFWAGLNTEAFF.

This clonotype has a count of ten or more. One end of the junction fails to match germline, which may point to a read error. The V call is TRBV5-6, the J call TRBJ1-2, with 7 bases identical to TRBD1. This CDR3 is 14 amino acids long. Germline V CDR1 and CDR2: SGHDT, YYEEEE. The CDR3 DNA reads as TGTGCCAGCAGCATTGCGGGACAGAGATATGACTACACCTTC. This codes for CASSIAGQRYDYTF.

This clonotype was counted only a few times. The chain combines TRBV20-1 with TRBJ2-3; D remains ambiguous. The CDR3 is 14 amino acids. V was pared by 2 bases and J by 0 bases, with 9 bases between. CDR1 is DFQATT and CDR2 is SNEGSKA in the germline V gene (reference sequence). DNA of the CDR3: TGCAGTGCTAGAACACCTCTTAGCACAGATACGCAGTATTTT. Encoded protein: CSARTPLSTDTQYF.

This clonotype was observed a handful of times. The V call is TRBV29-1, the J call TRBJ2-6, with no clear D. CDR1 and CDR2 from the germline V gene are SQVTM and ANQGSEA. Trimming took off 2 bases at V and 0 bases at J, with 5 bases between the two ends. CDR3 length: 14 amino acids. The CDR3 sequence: CSVETDSGANVLTF. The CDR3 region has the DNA TGCAGCGTTGAAACCGACTCTGGGGCCAACGTCCTGACTTTC.

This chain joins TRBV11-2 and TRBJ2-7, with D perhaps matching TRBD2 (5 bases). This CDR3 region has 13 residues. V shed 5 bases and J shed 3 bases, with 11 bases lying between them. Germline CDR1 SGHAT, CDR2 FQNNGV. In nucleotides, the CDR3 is TGTGCCAGCAGCCCCACTAGAGACTACGAGCAGTACGTC. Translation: CASSPTRDYEQYV.

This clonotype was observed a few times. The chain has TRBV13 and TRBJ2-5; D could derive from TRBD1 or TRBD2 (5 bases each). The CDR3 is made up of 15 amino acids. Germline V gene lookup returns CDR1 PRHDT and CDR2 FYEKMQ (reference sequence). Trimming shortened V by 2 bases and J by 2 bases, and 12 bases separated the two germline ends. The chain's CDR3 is CASSLRQRGQETQYF. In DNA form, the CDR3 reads TGTGCCAGCAGCTTAAGACAGAGAGGGCAAGAGACCCAGTACTTC.

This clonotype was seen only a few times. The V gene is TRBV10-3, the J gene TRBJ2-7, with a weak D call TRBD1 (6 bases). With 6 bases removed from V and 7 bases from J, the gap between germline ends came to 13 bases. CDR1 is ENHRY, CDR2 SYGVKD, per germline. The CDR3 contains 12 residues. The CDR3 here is CAIRTGLGEQYV. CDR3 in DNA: TGTGCCATCAGAACAGGGTTGGGTGAGCAGTACGTC.

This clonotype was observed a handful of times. For the CDR3, the DNA is TGCAGTGCTAGAACAGGGACTCTGAACACTGAAGCTTTCTTT. Protein: CSARTGTLNTEAFF. The rearrangement links TRBV20-1 to TRBJ1-1; weak D call: TRBD1 (6 bases). Trimming stripped 2 bases from V and 0 bases from J, with 10 bases between. This CDR3 comprises 14 residues. Germline assignment: CDR1 DFQATT and CDR2 SNEGSKA (reference sequence).

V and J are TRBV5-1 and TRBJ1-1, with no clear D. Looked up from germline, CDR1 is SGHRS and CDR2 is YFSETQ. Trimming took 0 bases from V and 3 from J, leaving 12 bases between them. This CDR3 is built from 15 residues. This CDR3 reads CASSLGAFLDTEAFF. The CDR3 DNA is TGCGCCAGCAGCTTGGGAGCGTTTCTCGACACTGAAGCTTTCTTT.

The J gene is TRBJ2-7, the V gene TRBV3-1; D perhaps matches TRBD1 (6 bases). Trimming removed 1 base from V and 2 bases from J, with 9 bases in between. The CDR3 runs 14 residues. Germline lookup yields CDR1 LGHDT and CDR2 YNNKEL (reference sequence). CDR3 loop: CASSQAAGAYEQYV. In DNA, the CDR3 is TGTGCCAGCAGCCAAGCGGCAGGGGCCTACGAGCAGTACGTC.

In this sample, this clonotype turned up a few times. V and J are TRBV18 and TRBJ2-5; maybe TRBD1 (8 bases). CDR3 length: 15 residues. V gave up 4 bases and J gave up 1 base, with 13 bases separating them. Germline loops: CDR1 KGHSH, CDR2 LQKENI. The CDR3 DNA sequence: TGTGCCAGCTCACGACAGGGGAGGGTCCAAGAGACCCAGTACTTC. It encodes CASSRQGRVQETQYF. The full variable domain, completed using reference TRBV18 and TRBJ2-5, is NAGVMQNPRHLVRRRGQEARLRCSPMKGHSHVYWYRQLPEEGLKFMVYLQKENIIDESGMPKERFSAEFPKEGPSILRIQQVVRGDSAAYFCASSRQGRVQETQYFGPGTRLLVL.

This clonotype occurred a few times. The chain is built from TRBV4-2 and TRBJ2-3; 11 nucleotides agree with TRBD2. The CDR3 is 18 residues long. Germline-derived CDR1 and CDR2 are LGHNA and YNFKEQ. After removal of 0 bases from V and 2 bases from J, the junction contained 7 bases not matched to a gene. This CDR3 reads CASSQEYSSGRPTDTQYF. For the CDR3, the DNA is TGTGCCAGCAGCCAAGAGTATTCTAGCGGGAGGCCCACAGATACGCAGTATTTT.

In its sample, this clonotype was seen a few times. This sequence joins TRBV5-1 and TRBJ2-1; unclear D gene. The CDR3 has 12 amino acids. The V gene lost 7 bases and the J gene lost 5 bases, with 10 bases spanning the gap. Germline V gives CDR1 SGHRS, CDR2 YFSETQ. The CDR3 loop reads CASCNYNNEQFF. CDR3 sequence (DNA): TGCGCCAGCTGCAACTATAACAATGAGCAGTTCTTC.

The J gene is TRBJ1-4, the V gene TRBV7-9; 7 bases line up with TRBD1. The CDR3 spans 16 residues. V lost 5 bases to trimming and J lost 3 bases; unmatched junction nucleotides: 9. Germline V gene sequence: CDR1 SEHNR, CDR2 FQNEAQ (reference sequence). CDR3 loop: CASSPDRVLPNEKLFF. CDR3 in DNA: TGTGCCAGCAGCCCCGACAGGGTACTCCCTAATGAAAAACTGTTTTTT.

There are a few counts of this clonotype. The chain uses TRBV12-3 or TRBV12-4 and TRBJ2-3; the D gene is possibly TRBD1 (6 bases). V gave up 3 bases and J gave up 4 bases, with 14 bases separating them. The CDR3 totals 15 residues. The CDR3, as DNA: TGTGCCAGCAGTTTGAGAAACAGGGATCCAGATACGCAGTATTTT. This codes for CASSLRNRDPDTQYF.

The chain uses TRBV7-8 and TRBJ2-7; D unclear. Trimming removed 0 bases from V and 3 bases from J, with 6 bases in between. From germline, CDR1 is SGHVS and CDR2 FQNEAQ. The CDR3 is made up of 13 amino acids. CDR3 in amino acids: CASSLAKGYEQYV. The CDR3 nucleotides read TGTGCCAGCAGCTTAGCCAAGGGCTACGAGCAGTACGTC.

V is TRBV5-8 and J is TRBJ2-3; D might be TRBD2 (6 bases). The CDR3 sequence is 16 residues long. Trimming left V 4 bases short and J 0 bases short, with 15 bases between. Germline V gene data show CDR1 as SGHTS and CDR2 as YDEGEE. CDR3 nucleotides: TGTGCCAGCAGCCGAGGAGCGGGTCCAAGCACAGATACGCAGTATTTT. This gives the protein CASSRGAGPSTDTQYF.

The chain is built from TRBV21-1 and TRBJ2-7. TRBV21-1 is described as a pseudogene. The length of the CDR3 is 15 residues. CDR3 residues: CASSKAFGHNYEQYV. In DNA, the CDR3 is TGTGCCAGCAGCAAAGCTTTCGGTCATAACTACGAGCAGTACGTC.

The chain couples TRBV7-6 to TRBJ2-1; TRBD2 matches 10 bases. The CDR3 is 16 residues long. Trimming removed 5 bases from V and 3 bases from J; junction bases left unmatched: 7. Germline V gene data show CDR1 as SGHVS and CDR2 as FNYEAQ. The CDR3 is CASSTQRGGLYNEQFF. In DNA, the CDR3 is TGTGCCAGCAGCACTCAGCGGGGGGGCCTCTACAATGAGCAGTTCTTC.